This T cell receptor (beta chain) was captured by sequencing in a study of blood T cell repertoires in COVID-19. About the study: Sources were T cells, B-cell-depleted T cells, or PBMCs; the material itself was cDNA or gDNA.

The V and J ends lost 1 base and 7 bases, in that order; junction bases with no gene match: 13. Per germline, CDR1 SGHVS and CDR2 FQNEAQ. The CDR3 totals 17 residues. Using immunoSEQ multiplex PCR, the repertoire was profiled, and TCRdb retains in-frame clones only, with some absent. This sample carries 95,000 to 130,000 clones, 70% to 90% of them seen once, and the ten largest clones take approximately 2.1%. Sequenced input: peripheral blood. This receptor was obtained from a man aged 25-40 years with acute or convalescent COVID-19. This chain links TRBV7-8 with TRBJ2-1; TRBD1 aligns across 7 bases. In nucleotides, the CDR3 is TGTGCCAGCAGCTTAGAACGAAGGAGACAGGGTGATAATGAGCAGTTCTTC. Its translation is CASSLERRRQGDNEQFF.